One sample yielded the 6 T cell receptor beta chains listed below, sequenced in a study of blood T cell repertoires in COVID-19. Clones were sequenced by immunoSEQ multiplex PCR, and TCRdb holds only the in-frame ones, with some missing. The sample consists of 300,000 to 450,000 clones, roughly 90% of them appearing once. The sequencing input was peripheral blood. These receptors were collected from a woman in her thirties with COVID-19, enrolled during active disease.

On this clone: At one boundary the junction diverges from the germline segment, which might be a read error. This chain joins TRBV7-7 and TRBJ2-1; 7 nucleotides agree with TRBD2. The CDR3 covers 15 residues. Germline CDR1 reads SSHAT; CDR2 reads FNYEAQ (reference sequence). For the CDR3, the DNA is TGTGCTAGCAGCCCTAGACGGGAGGCCTACAATGAGCAGTTCTTC. This encodes CASSPRREAYNEQFF.

The rearrangement links TRBV18 to TRBJ1-2, with a possible D match to TRBD1 (5 bases). The V and J ends lost 2 bases and 0 bases respectively, with 10 bases between them. CDR1 and CDR2 (germline): KGHSH, LQKENI. This CDR3 contains 15 residues. The CDR3 region is CASSPGADANYGYTF. As DNA, the CDR3 is TGTGCCAGCTCACCAGGGGCGGATGCTAACTATGGCTACACCTTC.

The CDR3 bases are TGTGCCAGCAGCGTACTGGGGGCCGGCACAGATACGCAGTATTTT. Translation: CASSVLGAGTDTQYF. The chain joins TRBV9 to TRBJ2-3; maybe TRBD1 (6 bases). Germline V lookup: CDR1 SGDLS, CDR2 YYNGEE. This CDR3 has 15 residues. V lost 1 base and J 1 base, leaving 10 bases between the germline ends.

V gene TRBV6-6 combines with J gene TRBJ2-7, with 7 bases lining up with TRBD1. Germline CDR1 reads MNHNY; CDR2 reads SVGAGI (reference sequence). Trimming removed 5 bases from V and 0 bases from J; junction bases left unmatched: 7. The CDR3 runs to 15 residues. The CDR3 loop is CASSRYRGISYEQYF. CDR3 DNA: TGTGCCAGCAGTCGCTACAGGGGAATCTCCTACGAGCAGTACTTC.

In this sample, this clone turned up a few times. J is TRBJ2-2 and V is TRBV6-1; 10 positions agree with TRBD2. The CDR3 runs 16 residues. Germline CDR1 and CDR2: MNHNS and SASEGT. Unmatched junction bases numbered 2, after V lost 2 bases and J lost 2 bases. The CDR3 region has the DNA TGTGCCAGCAGTGAAAGCGGGGGGGCAAACACCGGGGAGCTGTTTTTT. Amino acids: CASSESGGANTGELFF.

The CDR3 is CASSEADTAYFYSNQPQHF. For the CDR3, the DNA is TGTGCCAGCAGTGAAGCAGACACCGCGTACTTCTATAGCAATCAGCCCCAGCATTTT. V and J are TRBV6-1 and TRBJ1-5; D is uncertain. The CDR3 is 19 amino acids. Germline V lookup: CDR1 MNHNS, CDR2 SASEGT. V dropped 0 bases and J dropped 0 bases, with 18 bases sitting between them.